Listed below are T cell receptor beta chains from one sample, sequenced in a study of blood T cell repertoires in COVID-19. Assay: immunoSEQ multiplex PCR; the TCRdb copy retains only in-frame clones and omits some. Of over 150,000 clones in the sample, roughly 79% are singletons; the top ten hold around 10%. Sequencing input: peripheral blood. The receptors here all came from a woman aged 80 or over with COVID-19, enrolled during active disease. The CDR3 runs from the conserved cysteine through the conserved F or W. The D gene is left open where the match is weak. Clone size is shown for a subset of rows, as once, few, many or a class of expanded clone.

d_call | clone_size | j_call | v_call | cdr3_nt | cdr3_aa
TRBD1 | . | TRBJ1-1 | TRBV9 | TGTGCCAGCAGCTCCCACAGGGGGTGGACCACTGAAGCTTTCTTT | CASSSHRGWTTEAFF
. | few | TRBJ2-7 | TRBV6-5 | TGTGCCAGCAGCGTAGGACTATTTTCCTACGAGCAGTACTTC | CASSVGLFSYEQYF
TRBD2 | . | TRBJ2-4 | TRBV5-5 | TGTGCCAGCAGCACGACAGCCAACCGGGGGGTCCCCAAAAACATTCAGTACTTC | CASSTTANRGVPKNIQYF
TRBD2 | . | TRBJ2-1 | TRBV6-5 | TGTGCCAGCAGTTATAGCGGGAGTCACACCTACAATGAGCAGTTCTTC | CASSYSGSHTYNEQFF
. | . | TRBJ2-3 | TRBV6-4 | TGTGCCAGCAGTGAAGATCAGGGGCCCACAGATACGCAGTATTTT | CASSEDQGPTDTQYF
TRBD2 | . | TRBJ2-7 | TRBV5-1 | TGCGCCAGCCAGGGAAGGACTAGGGACGGGTACGAGCAGTACTTC | CASQGRTRDGYEQYF
TRBD2 | few | TRBJ2-3 | TRBV2 | TGTGCCAGCAGATCAGGGACTAGGAAACATACGCAGTATTTT | CASRSGTRKHTQYF
. | . | TRBJ2-5 | TRBV29-1 | TGCAGCGTTGTCCCGACTAGTTTAGAGACCCAGTACTTC | CSVVPTSLETQYF
. | few | TRBJ1-2 | TRBV6-5 | TGTGCCAGCAGTCCAGCGGTTAACTATGGCTACACCTTC | CASSPAVNYGYTF
. | many | TRBJ1-5 | TRBV28 | TGTGCCAGCAGTTTGACGGGGAATCAGCCCCAGCATTTT | CASSLTGNQPQHF
. | . | TRBJ2-7 | TRBV11-2 | TGTGCCAGCAGCATGACAGGTTCTAAGGAGTACTTC | CASSMTGSKEYF
. | . | TRBJ2-7 | TRBV14 | TGTGCCAGCAGCCAAGATACAGGGTGGAGGAACGAGCAGTACTTC | CASSQDTGWRNEQYF